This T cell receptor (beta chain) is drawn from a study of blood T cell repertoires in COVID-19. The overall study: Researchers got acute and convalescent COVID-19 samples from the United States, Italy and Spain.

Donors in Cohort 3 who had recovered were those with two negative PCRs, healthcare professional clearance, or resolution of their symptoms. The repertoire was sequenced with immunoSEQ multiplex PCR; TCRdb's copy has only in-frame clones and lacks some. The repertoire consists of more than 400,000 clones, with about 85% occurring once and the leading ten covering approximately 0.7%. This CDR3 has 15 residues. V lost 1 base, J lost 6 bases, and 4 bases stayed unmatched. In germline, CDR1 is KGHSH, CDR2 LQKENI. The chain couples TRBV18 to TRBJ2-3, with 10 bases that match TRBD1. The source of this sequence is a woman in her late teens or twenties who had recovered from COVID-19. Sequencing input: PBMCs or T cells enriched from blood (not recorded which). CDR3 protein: CASSPRQGAMDTQYF. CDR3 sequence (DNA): TGTGCCAGCTCACCACGACAGGGGGCGATGGATACGCAGTATTTT. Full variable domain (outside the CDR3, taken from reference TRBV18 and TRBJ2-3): NAGVMQNPRHLVRRRGQEARLRCSPMKGHSHVYWYRQLPEEGLKFMVYLQKENIIDESGMPKERFSAEFPKEGPSILRIQQVVRGDSAAYFCASSPRQGAMDTQYFGPGTRLTVL.